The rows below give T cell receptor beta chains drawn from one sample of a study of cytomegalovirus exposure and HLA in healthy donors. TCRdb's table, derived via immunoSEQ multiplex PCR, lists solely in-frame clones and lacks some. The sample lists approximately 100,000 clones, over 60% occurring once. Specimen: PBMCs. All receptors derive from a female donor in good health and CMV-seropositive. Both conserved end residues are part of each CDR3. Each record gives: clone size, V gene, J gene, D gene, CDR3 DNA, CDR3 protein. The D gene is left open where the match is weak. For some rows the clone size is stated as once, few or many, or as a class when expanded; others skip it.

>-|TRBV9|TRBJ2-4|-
TGTGCCAGCAGCGTAGCCGCGGGGCGTGACCAAGTCTTAGCCAAAAACATTCAGTACTTC
CASSVAAGRDQVLAKNIQYF
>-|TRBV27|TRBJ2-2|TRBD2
TGTGCCAGCAGTTTCTCAAGCGGGAGGGCGTACACCGGGGAGCTGTTTTTT
CASSFSSGRAYTGELFF
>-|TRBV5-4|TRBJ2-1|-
TGTGCCAGCAGCCCCCAGAACGATGAGCAGTTCTTC
CASSPQNDEQFF
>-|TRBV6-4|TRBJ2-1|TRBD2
TGTGCCAGCAGTGACTCGGTGGCTAGCGGGGGAAACAATGAGCAGTTCTTC
CASSDSVASGGNNEQFF
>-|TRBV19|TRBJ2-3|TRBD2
TGTGCCAGTAGCGAGCGGGGACCCCGCACAGATACGCAGTATTTT
CASSERGPRTDTQYF
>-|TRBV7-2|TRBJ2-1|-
TGTGCTAGCAGCTTAAGCTTAGCGGAGAATGAGCAGTTCTTC
CASSLSLAENEQFF
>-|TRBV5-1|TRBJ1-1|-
TGCGCCAGCAGTGTCCAGGGTACCATCGGGGGCACTGAAGCTTTCTTT
CASSVQGTIGGTEAFF
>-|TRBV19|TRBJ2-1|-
TGTGCCAGTAGTATACCAGGGGTTCGGGAGCAGTTCTTC
CASSIPGVREQFF
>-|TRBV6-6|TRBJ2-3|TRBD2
TGTGCCAGCAGTCGGGACTATCGAGATACGCAGTATTTT
CASSRDYRDTQYF
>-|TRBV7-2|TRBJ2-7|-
TGTGCCAGCAGCCTAAGGGGTTTGCGGGAGCAGTACTTC
CASSLRGLREQYF
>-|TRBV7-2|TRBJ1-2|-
TGTGCCAGCAGCCCCCCCGGGACAACTAACTATGGCTACACCTTC
CASSPPGTTNYGYTF
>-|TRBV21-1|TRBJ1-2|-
TGTGCCAGCAGCTCCCGCCAATTGAGTACCGGGACAGGCAGGGGCTACACCTTC
CASSSRQLSTGTGRGYTF
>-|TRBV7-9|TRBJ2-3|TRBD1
TGTGCCAGCAGCTTGGGACAGGGACAGGGCCTAGATACGCAGTATTTT
CASSLGQGQGLDTQYF
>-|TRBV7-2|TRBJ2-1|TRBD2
TGTGCCAGCAGCTCTCCCTCGCGGGGGGCCGTCGGCGAGCAGTTCTTC
CASSSPSRGAVGEQFF
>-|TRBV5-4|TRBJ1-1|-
TGTGCCAGCAGCCAGGCCCTGAACACTGAAGCTTTCTTT
CASSQALNTEAFF
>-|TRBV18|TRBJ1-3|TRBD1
TGTGCCAGCTCACTCGGGACAGACTCTGGAAACACCATATATTTT
CASSLGTDSGNTIYF
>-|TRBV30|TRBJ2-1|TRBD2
TGTGCCTCCTTGAAGGCTAGCGGGGCTGAGCAGTTCTTC
CASLKASGAEQFF
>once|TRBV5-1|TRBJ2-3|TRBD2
TGCGCCAGCAGCTTGACGGGGGGGTCCACAGATACGCAGTATTTT
CASSLTGGSTDTQYF
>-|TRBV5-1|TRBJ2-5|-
TGCGCCAGCAGCGCACTAGCAACGCAAGAGACCCAGTACTTC
CASSALATQETQYF
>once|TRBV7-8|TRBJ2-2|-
TGTGCCAGCAGCTTAGGCGGGACAGACAGGGAGGACGGGGAGCTGTTTTTT
CASSLGGTDREDGELFF
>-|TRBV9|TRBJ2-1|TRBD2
TGTGCCAGCAGCCTCTTAGGACTAGCCGATGAGCAGTTCTTC
CASSLLGLADEQFF
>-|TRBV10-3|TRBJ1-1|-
TGTGCCATCAGTGATTCGGGAGGGAACACTGAAGCTTTCTTT
CAISDSGGNTEAFF
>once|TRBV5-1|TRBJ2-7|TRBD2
TGCGCCAGCAGCCTCCGTCTGACTAGCGGGTCCTACGAGCAGTACTTC
CASSLRLTSGSYEQYF
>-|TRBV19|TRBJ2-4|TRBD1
TGTGCCAGTAGTCCGCTGGGGACAGGGGGAACCAAAAACATTCAGTACTTC
CASSPLGTGGTKNIQYF
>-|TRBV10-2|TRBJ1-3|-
TGCGCCAGCAGTTCAACGGTCGGCGGCAACTCTGGAAACACCATATATTTT
CASSSTVGGNSGNTIYF
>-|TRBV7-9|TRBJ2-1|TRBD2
TGTGCCCACGGGCCGACTAGCGGTAACAATGAGCAGTTCTTC
CAHGPTSGNNEQFF
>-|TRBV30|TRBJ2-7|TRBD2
TGTGCCTGGAGCCCGATCACTAGCGGAGGCCTTTTTGAGCAGTACTTC
CAWSPITSGGLFEQYF
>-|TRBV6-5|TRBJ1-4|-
TGTGCCAGCAGTCATAGACAGATAGGAGGGGAAAAACTGTTTTTT
CASSHRQIGGEKLFF
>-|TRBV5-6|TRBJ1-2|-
TGTGCCAGCAGCTTAACAGGGTTGTGGGGCTACACCTTC
CASSLTGLWGYTF
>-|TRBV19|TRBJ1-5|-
TGTGCCAGTAGTGCGGAGACAGTCCAGCCCCAGCATTTT
CASSAETVQPQHF
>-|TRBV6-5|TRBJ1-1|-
TGTGCCAGCAGCTTGGGGGGGCAGGCCATCACTGAAGCTTTCTTT
CASSLGGQAITEAFF
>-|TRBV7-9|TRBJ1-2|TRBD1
TGTGCCAGCAGCGAAAAGACAGGGGTTGAAGGCTACACCTTC
CASSEKTGVEGYTF
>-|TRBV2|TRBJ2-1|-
TGTGCCAGCAGTGTGAGGAATGAGCAGTTCTTC
CASSVRNEQFF
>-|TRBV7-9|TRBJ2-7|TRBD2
TGTTCCAGCAGCTCCTCTAGCGGTACCTACGAGCAGTACTTC
CSSSSSSGTYEQYF
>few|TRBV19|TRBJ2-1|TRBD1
TGTGCCAGTCCGGGACAGGGGGATCTTGAGCAGTTCTTC
CASPGQGDLEQFF